Listed below are T cell receptor beta chains from one sample, sequenced in a study of blood T cell repertoires in COVID-19. Assay: immunoSEQ multiplex PCR; the TCRdb copy retains only in-frame clones and omits some. The top ten clones hold roughly 2.6% of a sample with 120,000 to 150,000 clones, about 85% of them seen once. The sequenced sample was peripheral blood. These receptor sequences come from a human donor with acute or convalescent COVID-19. The donor label of this sample is uncertain. Both conserved end residues are part of each CDR3. Fields, in order: D gene, J gene, clone size, V gene, CDR3 protein, CDR3 DNA. A D gene is named only where the DNA matches it firmly. Not every row has a clone size; where given, it reads once, few, many or a size class.

D gene: -
J gene: TRBJ1-3
clone size: -
V gene: TRBV24-1
CDR3 protein: CATSDTAGTAGNTIYF
CDR3 DNA: TGTGCCACCAGTGACACAGCCGGAACAGCTGGAAACACCATATATTTT

D gene: -
J gene: TRBJ2-5
clone size: -
V gene: TRBV6-1
CDR3 protein: CASSESSGEETQYF
CDR3 DNA: TGTGCCAGCAGTGAATCCTCGGGAGAAGAGACCCAGTACTTC

D gene: TRBD2
J gene: TRBJ2-1
clone size: -
V gene: TRBV10-3
CDR3 protein: CAITAASGLSSYNEQFF
CDR3 DNA: TGTGCCATCACCGCCGCTAGCGGCTTAAGCTCCTACAATGAGCAGTTCTTC

D gene: -
J gene: TRBJ1-5
clone size: -
V gene: TRBV28
CDR3 protein: CASSSPRTPSNQPQHF
CDR3 DNA: TGTGCCAGCAGTTCCCCCCGGACACCTTCAAATCAGCCCCAGCATTTT

D gene: -
J gene: TRBJ1-3
clone size: -
V gene: TRBV18
CDR3 protein: CASSPEVQSGNTIYF
CDR3 DNA: TGTGCCAGCTCACCCGAAGTGCAGTCTGGAAACACCATATATTTT

D gene: TRBD1
J gene: TRBJ2-3
clone size: -
V gene: TRBV11-1
CDR3 protein: CASRVRQGQGTQYF
CDR3 DNA: TGTGCCAGCAGGGTAAGACAGGGGCAAGGTACGCAGTATTTT

D gene: TRBD2
J gene: TRBJ2-3
clone size: -
V gene: TRBV24-1
CDR3 protein: CATSARTSGYTDTQYF
CDR3 DNA: TGTGCCACCAGTGCAAGGACTAGCGGCTACACAGATACGCAGTATTTT

D gene: -
J gene: TRBJ1-1
clone size: -
V gene: TRBV12-3/TRBV12-4
CDR3 protein: CASTVGGGTEAFF
CDR3 DNA: TGTGCCAGCACCGTGGGGGGGGGCACTGAAGCTTTCTTT

D gene: -
J gene: TRBJ1-1
clone size: medium-sized
V gene: TRBV29-1
CDR3 protein: CSVQGGMVEAFF
CDR3 DNA: TGCAGCGTCCAAGGGGGAATGGTTGAAGCTTTCTTT

D gene: TRBD1
J gene: TRBJ1-5
clone size: -
V gene: TRBV5-5
CDR3 protein: CASSRTGTDNQPQHF
CDR3 DNA: TGTGCCAGCAGTCGTACGGGGACAGACAATCAGCCCCAGCATTTT

D gene: TRBD1
J gene: TRBJ1-2
clone size: -
V gene: TRBV6-5
CDR3 protein: CASKPGQSYGYTF
CDR3 DNA: TGTGCCAGCAAACCGGGACAGAGCTATGGCTACACCTTC

D gene: -
J gene: TRBJ2-2
clone size: -
V gene: TRBV11-3
CDR3 protein: CASNSQGEAGELFF
CDR3 DNA: TGTGCCAGCAACTCGCAGGGGGAGGCCGGGGAGCTGTTTTTT

D gene: -
J gene: TRBJ2-7
clone size: -
V gene: TRBV5-1
CDR3 protein: CASSLLGQPDEQYF
CDR3 DNA: TGCGCCAGCAGCCTCCTCGGACAGCCCGACGAGCAGTACTTC

D gene: -
J gene: TRBJ1-5
clone size: -
V gene: TRBV15
CDR3 protein: CATSSGDQPQHF
CDR3 DNA: TGTGCCACCAGCAGCGGAGATCAGCCCCAGCATTTT

D gene: -
J gene: TRBJ1-1
clone size: -
V gene: TRBV5-1
CDR3 protein: CASRPGNTEAFF
CDR3 DNA: TGCGCCAGCCGACCGGGTAACACTGAAGCTTTCTTT

D gene: -
J gene: TRBJ2-1
clone size: -
V gene: TRBV20-1
CDR3 protein: CSASRQREGFF
CDR3 DNA: TGCAGTGCTAGTAGGCAGCGCGAGGGGTTCTTC

D gene: -
J gene: TRBJ1-3
clone size: -
V gene: TRBV3-1/TRBV3-2
CDR3 protein: CASSQGSSGNTIYF
CDR3 DNA: TGTGCCAGCAGCCAAGGTAGCTCTGGAAACACCATATATTTT

D gene: -
J gene: TRBJ1-3
clone size: -
V gene: TRBV18
CDR3 protein: CASSPFDSYSGNTIYF
CDR3 DNA: TGTGCCAGCTCACCCTTCGACAGCTACTCTGGAAACACCATATATTTT

D gene: -
J gene: TRBJ1-2
clone size: -
V gene: TRBV2
CDR3 protein: CASRSRGTVYGYTF
CDR3 DNA: TGTGCCAGCAGGTCCCGAGGTACGGTCTATGGCTACACCTTC

D gene: TRBD1
J gene: TRBJ2-7
clone size: -
V gene: TRBV5-1
CDR3 protein: CASSLLGQGDEQYF
CDR3 DNA: TGCGCCAGCAGCTTGCTGGGACAGGGCGACGAGCAGTACTTC

D gene: TRBD1
J gene: TRBJ2-2
clone size: -
V gene: TRBV5-1
CDR3 protein: CASSLRGTNTGELFF
CDR3 DNA: TGCGCCAGCAGCCTCAGGGGGACGAACACCGGGGAGCTGTTTTTT

D gene: TRBD2
J gene: TRBJ2-1
clone size: -
V gene: TRBV10-3
CDR3 protein: CAIVGTSGILGNEQFF
CDR3 DNA: TGTGCCATCGTGGGCACTAGCGGGATCTTAGGCAATGAGCAGTTCTTC

D gene: TRBD2
J gene: TRBJ2-3
clone size: -
V gene: TRBV18
CDR3 protein: CASSPGTSGADTQYF
CDR3 DNA: TGTGCCAGCTCACCCGGGACTAGTGGCGCAGATACGCAGTATTTT

D gene: -
J gene: TRBJ1-1
clone size: -
V gene: TRBV5-1
CDR3 protein: CASSLTDRNTEAFF
CDR3 DNA: TGCGCCAGCAGCTTAACCGACAGGAACACTGAAGCTTTCTTT

D gene: -
J gene: TRBJ2-5
clone size: -
V gene: TRBV7-2
CDR3 protein: CASSLALASRETQYF
CDR3 DNA: TGTGCCAGCAGCTTAGCGTTGGCTAGCAGAGAGACCCAGTACTTC

D gene: -
J gene: TRBJ1-2
clone size: few
V gene: TRBV2
CDR3 protein: CASSASSVGDYGYTF
CDR3 DNA: TGTGCCAGCAGTGCCTCGTCGGTAGGAGACTATGGCTACACCTTC

D gene: -
J gene: TRBJ1-2
clone size: -
V gene: TRBV27
CDR3 protein: CASSLRGFSNYGYTF
CDR3 DNA: TGTGCCAGCAGTTTACGGGGGTTCTCTAACTATGGCTACACCTTC

D gene: TRBD2
J gene: TRBJ2-2
clone size: -
V gene: TRBV5-6
CDR3 protein: CASSGGHGGGRVIGELFF
CDR3 DNA: TGTGCCAGCAGTGGCGGGCATGGCGGGGGGCGGGTGATCGGGGAGCTGTTTTTT

D gene: -
J gene: TRBJ1-5
clone size: -
V gene: TRBV28
CDR3 protein: CASSLLNQPQHF
CDR3 DNA: TGTGCCAGCAGTCTACTTAATCAGCCCCAGCATTTT

D gene: -
J gene: TRBJ2-5
clone size: -
V gene: TRBV5-1
CDR3 protein: CASSLFSAGAEETQYF
CDR3 DNA: TGCGCCAGCAGCTTGTTTTCGGCGGGGGCAGAAGAGACCCAGTACTTC

D gene: TRBD2
J gene: TRBJ2-5
clone size: -
V gene: TRBV6-6
CDR3 protein: CASSPGLAVLWETQYF
CDR3 DNA: TGTGCCAGCAGTCCGGGACTAGCGGTTCTATGGGAGACCCAGTACTTC

D gene: TRBD1
J gene: TRBJ1-2
clone size: -
V gene: TRBV29-1
CDR3 protein: CSATGTGGYGYTF
CDR3 DNA: TGCAGCGCCACCGGGACAGGGGGCTATGGCTACACCTTC

D gene: TRBD1
J gene: TRBJ1-6
clone size: once
V gene: TRBV2
CDR3 protein: CASSRTGGVDNSPLHF
CDR3 DNA: TGTGCCAGCAGTCGGACAGGGGGCGTCGATAATTCACCCCTCCACTTT

D gene: -
J gene: TRBJ1-2
clone size: -
V gene: TRBV10-1
CDR3 protein: CASSELRIVHCYTF
CDR3 DNA: TGCGCCAGCAGTGAATTACGTATTGTACATTGCTACACCTTC

D gene: -
J gene: TRBJ2-3
clone size: -
V gene: TRBV19
CDR3 protein: CASSIRGYTDTQYF
CDR3 DNA: TGTGCCAGTAGTATCAGGGGCTACACAGATACGCAGTATTTT

D gene: -
J gene: TRBJ1-1
clone size: -
V gene: TRBV30
CDR3 protein: CAWRALLNTEAFF
CDR3 DNA: TGTGCCTGGAGAGCTCTTTTGAACACTGAAGCTTTCTTT

D gene: -
J gene: TRBJ2-7
clone size: -
V gene: TRBV4-2
CDR3 protein: CASSQEVGGRYEQYF
CDR3 DNA: TGTGCCAGCAGCCAAGAGGTGGGGGGGCGATACGAGCAGTACTTC

D gene: -
J gene: TRBJ2-7
clone size: -
V gene: TRBV28
CDR3 protein: CASSFGGQPYEQYF
CDR3 DNA: TGTGCCAGCAGTTTCGGAGGACAGCCCTACGAGCAGTACTTC

D gene: TRBD2
J gene: TRBJ2-1
clone size: -
V gene: TRBV5-4
CDR3 protein: CASSLRTSRSSYNEQFF
CDR3 DNA: TGTGCCAGCAGCCTACGGACTAGCCGCAGCTCCTACAATGAGCAGTTCTTC

D gene: -
J gene: TRBJ1-2
clone size: -
V gene: TRBV10-3
CDR3 protein: CAISREGNYGYTF
CDR3 DNA: TGTGCCATCTCGCGGGAGGGGAACTATGGCTACACCTTC

D gene: TRBD1
J gene: TRBJ2-5
clone size: -
V gene: TRBV10-3
CDR3 protein: CAITGGFGETQYF
CDR3 DNA: TGTGCCATCACAGGGGGCTTTGGGGAGACCCAGTACTTC

D gene: TRBD1
J gene: TRBJ1-2
clone size: few
V gene: TRBV7-2
CDR3 protein: CASSPGTGGASGYTF
CDR3 DNA: TGTGCCAGCAGCCCCGGGACAGGGGGCGCGTCCGGCTACACCTTC

D gene: TRBD1
J gene: TRBJ2-1
clone size: -
V gene: TRBV19
CDR3 protein: CASSLWDRYNEQFF
CDR3 DNA: TGTGCCAGTAGTTTATGGGACAGATACAATGAGCAGTTCTTC